The source of this T cell receptor beta chain is a study of T cells in Graves' hyperthyroidism and ophthalmopathy. What was amplified from RNA transcripts were TCR beta CDR3 regions. HTBI primers were used for first-round RT-PCR of the TCR CDR3. A single record per CDR3 protein comes from TCRdb applying MiXCR to the multiplex PCR reads. The table lists about 640,000 distinct CDR3 sequences, 20% to 25% of them singletons. This clonotype was detected ten times or more. Its target is not known. CDR3 length: 14 residues. The ends lost 5 bases at V and 4 bases at J; junction bases unmatched: 6. Findings and limits, study-wide: Most expanded thyroid clonotypes above 0.001 recurred in blood.

Exclusion of a patient resulted from uncontrolled infection, other autoimmune disease, pregnancy or lactation. The receptor's source is a man aged 30-40 years with Graves' ophthalmopathy. V gene TRBV12-3 or TRBV12-4 combines with J gene TRBJ2-5; TRBD1 aligns across 8 bases. The source material was blood. This CDR3 is CASSLGQGPETQYF. The CDR3 coding sequence is TGTGCCAGCAGTCTCGGACAGGGCCCAGAGACCCAGTACTTC.